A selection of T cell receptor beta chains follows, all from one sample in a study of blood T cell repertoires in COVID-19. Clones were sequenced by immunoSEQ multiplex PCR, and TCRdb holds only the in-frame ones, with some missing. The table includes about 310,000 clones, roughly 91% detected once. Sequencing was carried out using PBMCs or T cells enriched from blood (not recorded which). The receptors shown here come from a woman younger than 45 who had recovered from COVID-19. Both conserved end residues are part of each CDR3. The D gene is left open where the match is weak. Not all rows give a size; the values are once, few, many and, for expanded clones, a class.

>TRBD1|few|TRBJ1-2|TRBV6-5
TGTGCCAGCAGGCAATCGCAGGGGGCTATCTATGGCTACACCTTC
CASRQSQGAIYGYTF
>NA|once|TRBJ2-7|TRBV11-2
TGTGCCAGCAGCAAGTCCCGGGACATGTCCTACGAGCAGTACTTC
CASSKSRDMSYEQYF
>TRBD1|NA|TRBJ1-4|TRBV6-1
TGTGCCAGCAGTGGATATGGACAGGTAGTTTTGGAAAAACTGTTTTTT
CASSGYGQVVLEKLFF
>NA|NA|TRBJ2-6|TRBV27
TGTGCCAGCAGTTTATCTTACTCTGGGGCCAACGTCCTGACTTTC
CASSLSYSGANVLTF
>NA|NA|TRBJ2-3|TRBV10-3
TGTGCCATCAGTGCTGTTTTTGCGGGGACCCAAGATACGCAGTATTTT
CAISAVFAGTQDTQYF
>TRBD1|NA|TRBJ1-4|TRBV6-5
TGTGCCAGCAGTACCCGACAGGGAAGGGAAAAACTGTTTTTT
CASSTRQGREKLFF
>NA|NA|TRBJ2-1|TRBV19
TGTGCCAGTAGTATCCAGGGGTCCTACAATGAGCAGTTCTTC
CASSIQGSYNEQFF
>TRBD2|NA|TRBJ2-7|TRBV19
TGTGCCAGTAGTTCCAGGACTAGCGGGCACTCAGAGCAGTACTTC
CASSSRTSGHSEQYF
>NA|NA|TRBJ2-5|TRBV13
TGTGCCAGCAGCTTAAGGGGGAGCGGAGAGACCCAGTACTTC
CASSLRGSGETQYF
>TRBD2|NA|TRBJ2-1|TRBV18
TGTGCCAGCTCACCGTCTACTAGCGGGATAGATGAGCAGTTCTTC
CASSPSTSGIDEQFF
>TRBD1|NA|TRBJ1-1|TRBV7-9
TGTGCCAGCAGCCGGGGACAGACGAACACTGAAGCTTTCTTT
CASSRGQTNTEAFF
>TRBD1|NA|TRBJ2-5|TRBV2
TGTGCCAGCAGTCGACAGGGGCTTGAGGAGACCCAGTACTTC
CASSRQGLEETQYF
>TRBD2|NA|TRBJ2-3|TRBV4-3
TGCGCCAGCAGCCAAGATCAAGCGGGAGACACAGATACGCAGTATTTT
CASSQDQAGDTDTQYF
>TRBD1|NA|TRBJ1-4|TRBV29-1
TGCAGCGTTCGGGACAGGGGTGAACCTAATGAAAAACTGTTTTTT
CSVRDRGEPNEKLFF
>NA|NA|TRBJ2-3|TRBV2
TGTGCCAGCAGGGTAGGCAGGGGAACAGATACGCAGTATTTT
CASRVGRGTDTQYF
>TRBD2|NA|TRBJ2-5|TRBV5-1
TGCGCCAGCAGCTTACTAGCGGGAGGAGTAGAGACCCAGTACTTC
CASSLLAGGVETQYF
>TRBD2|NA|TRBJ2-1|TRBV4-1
TGCGCCAGCAGCCAAGTGGCGGGGGTTGGGAATGAGCAGTTCTTC
CASSQVAGVGNEQFF
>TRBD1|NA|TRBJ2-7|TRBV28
TGTGCCAGCAGTTTTGACGGGACAGGGGCTGGGATAGGAACCTACGAGCAGTACTTC
CASSFDGTGAGIGTYEQYF
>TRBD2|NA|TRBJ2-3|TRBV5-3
TGTGCCAGAAGCACCCTTCTAGCGGGAGAAGCAGATACGCAGTATTTT
CARSTLLAGEADTQYF
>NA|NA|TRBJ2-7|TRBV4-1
TGCGCCAGCAGCCAGGGCCCAGGGCAGGGTAGCAACGAGCAGTACTTC
CASSQGPGQGSNEQYF
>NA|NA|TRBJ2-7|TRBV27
TGTGCCAGCAGTTATTACGCCAGTCCCTACGAGCAGTACTTC
CASSYYASPYEQYF
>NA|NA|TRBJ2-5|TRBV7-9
TGTGCCAGTGGACAGGAGACCCAGTACTTC
CASGQETQYF
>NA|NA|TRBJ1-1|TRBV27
TGTGCCAGCAGTTTATCCGGGGGGTGGGGCACTGAAGCTTTCTTT
CASSLSGGWGTEAFF
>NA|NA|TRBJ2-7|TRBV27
TGTGCCAGCAGTGATGCGTACGGACAAAACTACGAGCAGTACTTC
CASSDAYGQNYEQYF
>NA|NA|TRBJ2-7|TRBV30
TGTGCCTGGGGTGGAGGCCCCTACGAGCAGTACTTC
CAWGGGPYEQYF
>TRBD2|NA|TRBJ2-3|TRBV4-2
TGTGCCAGCAGCCAAGATGGGGGGGGAGGAGCGGCAGATACGCAGTATTTT
CASSQDGGGGAADTQYF
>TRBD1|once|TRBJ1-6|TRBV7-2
TGTGCCAGCAGCTTAGAGGGGACAGGGAGATTCCGGTCACCCCTCCACTTT
CASSLEGTGRFRSPLHF
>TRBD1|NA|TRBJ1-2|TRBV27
TGTGCCAGCAGTCTCGGACAGGGGGGAGTTGGCTACACCTTC
CASSLGQGGVGYTF
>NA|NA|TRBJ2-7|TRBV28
TGTGCCAGCAGTTTTCCTTTAACCCCCCGGGGCGAGCAGTACTTC
CASSFPLTPRGEQYF
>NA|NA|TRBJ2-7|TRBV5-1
TGCGCCAGCAGCTCCTACCCTGCACAGGGTGCAGGAGAGCAGTACTTC
CASSSYPAQGAGEQYF
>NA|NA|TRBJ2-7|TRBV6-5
TGTGCCAGCAGTTACGTTAGCACCATTTACGAGCAGTACTTC
CASSYVSTIYEQYF
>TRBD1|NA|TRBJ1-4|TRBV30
TGTGCCTGGAGGGCTAAGGACAGGGGGGGAAAACTGTTTTTT
CAWRAKDRGGKLFF
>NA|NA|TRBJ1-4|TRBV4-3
TGCGCCAGCAGCCAGGAGGGGCCGGGGTGGGGTGAAAAACTGTTTTTT
CASSQEGPGWGEKLFF
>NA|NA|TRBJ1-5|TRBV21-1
TGTGCCAGCAGCAGTACCGGGACAGGGGGCTTAAGTCCTAATCAGCCCCAGCATTTT
CASSSTGTGGLSPNQPQHF
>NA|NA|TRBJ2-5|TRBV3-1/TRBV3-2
TGTGCCAGCAGCCACCTACAGACGAAAGAGACCCAGTACTTC
CASSHLQTKETQYF
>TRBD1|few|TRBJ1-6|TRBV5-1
TGCGCCAGCAGCCCGGGACAGGGCATTGCACCCCTCCACTTT
CASSPGQGIAPLHF
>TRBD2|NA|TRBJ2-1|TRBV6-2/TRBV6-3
TGTGCCAGCAGTTACGCGGGAGGGCGGGGCAATGAGCAGTTCTTC
CASSYAGGRGNEQFF
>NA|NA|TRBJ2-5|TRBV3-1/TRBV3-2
TGTGCCAGCAGCCAAGACTTCCTAGCGCAAGAGACCCAGTACTTC
CASSQDFLAQETQYF
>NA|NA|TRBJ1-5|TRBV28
TGTGCCAGCAGTTTAGGGCCCTCGAATAGCAATCAGCCCCAGCATTTT
CASSLGPSNSNQPQHF
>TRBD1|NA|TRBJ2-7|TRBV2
TGTGCCAGCAGAAGACAGGGGGCAAATGGCGAGCAGTACTTC
CASRRQGANGEQYF
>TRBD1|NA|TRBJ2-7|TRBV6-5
TGTGCCAGCAGCCAGGACAGGGAAGTTGACGAGCAGTACTTC
CASSQDREVDEQYF
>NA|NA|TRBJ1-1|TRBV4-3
TGCGCCAGCAGCCAAGACCAGCAGGGCAAAATGAACACTGAAGCTTTCTTT
CASSQDQQGKMNTEAFF